This TCR beta chain was retrieved from a study of blood T cell repertoires in COVID-19 (dated by TCRdb to about 2020). With regard to the full study: Samples from collaborators originated in the United States, Italy and Spain and spanned both the acute and convalescent phases of COVID-19. The prospective study material was composed of cDNA or gDNA derived from T cells, B-cell-depleted T cells, or PBMCs. Deeply sampled blood TCRbeta repertoires from subjects exposed to, actively infected with, or recovered from COVID-19 were included in the dataset. A freely available public database, intended as a resource for researchers studying the immune response to SARS-CoV-2, is where the repertoires were released. Samples came from the ongoing ImmuneRACE study (first 160 participants) plus 1,254 subjects from 6 global collaborators. The sample metadata nearly always contained a de-identified subject ID, COVID-19 status, age in years and sex. Where available, HLA class I and class II types were obtained from metadata supplied by the sample provider rather than from assay-based typing.

TCRbeta CDR3 regions were amplified from genomic DNA using the immunoSEQ Assay, a bias-controlled multiplex PCR. The paper's data handling went like this. The number of nucleated cells in each sample was estimated by amplification of reference gene primers within the assay. Sequence reads were collapsed and filtered to measure the absolute abundance of every unique TCRbeta CDR3 rearrangement. For each sample, productive Simpson clonality was calculated as the square root of Simpson's diversity index across productive rearrangements. This is the immuneACCESS table as TCRdb keeps it, with only in-frame sequences that have V and J called. A part of the clones is gone; compared with another copy, unresolved V genes explain less than half, and the rest is unexplained. Clonal size and the V and J genes are those of that table, whereas D and trimming came from the DNA. The sample yields approximately 94,000 clones; roughly 90% were counted once. The top ten hold 2% to 2.5% of the sample.

Relative to germline, V is missing 0 bases and J is missing 2 bases, with 1 base of the junction outside any gene match. Looking up the germline V gene yields CDR1 SGHAT and CDR2 FQNNGV. The cysteine opens and the phenylalanine closes a CDR3 of 15 amino acids. The sequence is cut down to CDR3 DNA, 45 bases in frame from base 1. The research as a whole found: Clinical and demographic metadata were provided uncurated, with the amount varying by source and participant.

The collaborating institutions used their own protocols to collect whole blood in K2EDTA tubes. For TCRbeta analysis, collaborator samples were shipped as frozen whole blood, as isolated PBMCs, or as DNA extracted from either sample type. With respect to this clone: Its antigen specificity is not known. Base-call qualities are not available, and no considerably larger clone is one nucleotide away.

Rearrangement joined TRBV11-2 to TRBJ2-1, with 7 bases in between that match TRBD2. The sequence came from a middle-aged man with active COVID-19. The material sequenced was peripheral blood. The DNA sequence is as follows: TGTGCCAGCAGCTTAGACCGGGGGGCCTACAATGAGCAGTTCTTC. Translation gives CASSLDRGAYNEQFF.